This T cell receptor beta chain emerged from a study of beta chain features in type 1 diabetes listed by TCRdb under 2018. At the level of the whole study: Mean age, gender distribution, total cell number and subset yield were not different between patients and healthy donors. A total of about 100,000,000 sorted cells were examined across all samples, and RNA yield correlated strongly with the number of cells per subset. The study compared the TCRB repertoires of sorted circulating CD4+ T cell subsets in recently diagnosed type 1 diabetes patients with those in matched healthy donors. Regulatory and stem cell-like memory subsets were isolated from only 8 patients and roughly eight healthy donors, whereas naive and central memory subsets came from all 28 donors.

From the germline V gene, CDR1 is SGHVS and CDR2 is FQNEAQ. The V end gives up 5 bases and the J end 2 bases, leaving 5 bases in the junction not matched to a gene. The CDR3 starts with the cysteine, ends with the phenylalanine, and has 15 residues. Left in the record is the CDR3 DNA by itself, 45 bases read in frame from the first base. A word on this clone: Its antigen is still unknown. Base-call qualities are not available, and no considerably larger clone is one nucleotide away.

Study-wide conclusions, independent of this receptor: Naive, central memory and regulatory TCRB repertoires appeared to be more similar among patients than among healthy donors. Because small numbers of individuals were included in the HLA sub-analyses, any influence of HLA type on TCRB rearrangement was left unresolved. PCR might favor shorter templates, but patient and control samples were amplified and corrected together, so any skew would affect both groups equally. Because cDNA was sequenced instead of genomic DNA, activated cells with high expression could be over-represented, although the groups did not differ in activation or CD3 levels. At VDJ recombination sites, patients with type 1 diabetes made fewer insertions and deleted more nucleotides, a pattern implying thymic rearrangement abnormalities. Type 1 diabetes patients showed a moderate but significant shortening of TCRB CDR3 length in all four CD4+ subsets.

The entire isolated RNA was reverse transcribed using the High Capacity cDNA Reverse Transcription Kit, and thus expressed TCRB transcripts were sequenced. Naive, central memory and regulatory T cell samples underwent deep immunoSEQ sequencing, averaging about 3.57 million total reads per sample. Sorted cells were lysed in RLT buffer, and RNA was extracted using DNase-treated RNeasy Micro or Mini kits according to cell number. To prevent cross-contamination, each cell subset was processed individually, whereas patient and healthy donor samples were processed jointly. Using the immunoSEQ multiplex PCR, TCRB sequences were amplified from cDNA into 87-bp fragments spanning the CDR3 region. Sequencing of the amplicons was done on the Illumina HiSeq platform. Per the original workflow: Synthetic template baselines were used to correct PCR bias computationally, reads within Hamming distance 2 were collapsed, and singletons that could not be merged were discarded. Reads were aligned to IMGT to assign V, D and J genes, CDR3 length, and insertions or deletions at six rearrangement sites. Within each subset, clonotype counts were normalized to sorted cell number, and only after that were true diversity and Gini coefficients computed with the tcR R package. The overlap coefficient, calculated on TCRB nucleotide sequences, was used to measure repertoire sharing. Out-of-frame TCRB sequences from naive cells were analyzed to stand in for the pre-selection repertoire. Drawn from immuneACCESS, this table holds only the in-frame rearrangements with V and J called that TCRdb kept. Clones are partly lost; checked studies trace under half to an unresolved V gene and leave the rest unexplained. V, J and clone size reflect that table, while D and trimming were determined from the DNA. For this sample the table gives around 430,000 clones, of which over 25% were detected only once. The top ten clonotypes cover 0.06% to 0.07% of the sample.

Each donor gave one peripheral blood draw, roughly 120 mL on average, collected into heparinised tubes. Naive, central memory, regulatory and stem cell-like memory CD4+ T cells were sorted on a BD FACSAria II using a panel including CD45RO, CCR7, CD25, CD127, CD95 and CD27. All sorted populations exceeded 95% purity. PBMCs were separated immediately by Lymphoprep density gradient centrifugation and were stained directly, without being cultured. So that batch effects would be minimized, each experiment stained and sorted samples in pairs, pairing one healthy donor with one patient. This chain is built from TRBV7-8 and TRBJ2-3; the central 9 bases match TRBD2. The clonotype originates from a man in his late teens or twenties in good health. The sample was naive CD4+ T cells from blood. Explained via the paper, the cell subset or site label denotes: true naive CD4+ T cells. The CDR3 corresponds to CASSPGLAYTDTQYF. The sequenced DNA is TGTGCCAGCAGCCCGGGACTAGCTTACACAGATACGCAGTATTTT. The CDR3 plus the reference TRBV7-8 and TRBJ2-3 genes for the other parts give the full variable domain: GAGVSQSPRYKVAKRGQDVALRCDPISGHVSLFWYQQALGQGPEFLTYFQNEAQLDKSGLPSDRFFAERPEGSVSTLKIQRTQQEDSAVYLCASSPGLAYTDTQYFGPGTRLTVL.